These T cell receptor beta chains were read from a single sample in a study of T cells in Graves' hyperthyroidism and ophthalmopathy. TCRdb called the multiplex PCR reads again in MiXCR, with one record for every CDR3 protein. This table holds fewer than 650,000 distinct CDR3 sequences, approximately 14% found once. Sequenced sample: blood. All receptors derive from a woman in her thirties or forties with Graves' ophthalmopathy. The CDR3 runs from the conserved cysteine through the conserved F or W. The order of the fields is clone size, J gene, D gene, V gene, CDR3 protein, CDR3 DNA. The D gene is left open where the match is weak. Some rows have no size entry. The others give once, few or many, or a class for an expanded clone.

NA TRBJ2-7 TRBD1 TRBV11-1 CASSAETRQGAYEQYF TGTGCCAGCAGCGCCGAAACCCGACAGGGGGCCTACGAGCAGTACTTC
few TRBJ2-2 NA TRBV6-1 CASTERGTPNTGELFF TGTGCCAGCACAGAGAGGGGAACCCCGAACACCGGGGAGCTGTTTTTT
many TRBJ1-1 NA TRBV4-1 CASSHVYSNTEAFF TGCGCCAGCAGCCACGTCTACTCGAACACTGAAGCTTTCTTT
few TRBJ1-1 TRBD1 TRBV6-1 CASTPTRQGRAEAFF TGTGCCAGCACCCCCACTAGACAGGGCCGCGCTGAAGCTTTCTTT
many TRBJ1-1 TRBD1 TRBV6-1 CASSEGQGANAFF TGTGCCAGCAGTGAAGGACAGGGGGCGAATGCTTTCTTT
many TRBJ1-2 TRBD1 TRBV5-1 CASSPTPGTGSYGYTF TGCGCCAGCAGCCCTACTCCCGGGACAGGGTCCTATGGCTACACCTTC
many TRBJ1-2 NA TRBV19 CASSIGRSTDYGYTF TGTGCCAGTAGTATTGGGCGTTCGACGGACTATGGCTACACCTTC
NA TRBJ2-2 TRBD2 TRBV7-6 CASTQLAGGVRELFF TGTGCCAGCACCCAACTAGCGGGAGGGGTCAGGGAGCTGTTTTTT
many TRBJ2-4 NA TRBV7-8 CASSLGPQNIQYF TGTGCCAGCAGCCTCGGACCCCAAAACATTCAGTACTTC
many TRBJ2-2 NA TRBV29-1 CSVGKLDTGELFF TGCAGCGTTGGAAAGTTGGACACCGGGGAGCTGTTTTTT
NA TRBJ2-5 NA TRBV30 CAWSEGSLSETQYF TGTGCCTGGAGTGAAGGGTCCCTTTCTGAGACCCAGTACTTC
many TRBJ2-7 NA TRBV2 CASSPSYTTPRYEQYF TGTGCCAGCAGTCCCTCGTATACTACCCCGCGCTACGAGCAGTACTTC
NA TRBJ2-7 NA TRBV5-1 CASSLGGTHSYEQYF TGCGCCAGCAGCTTGGGCGGGACTCACTCCTACGAGCAGTACTTC
many TRBJ1-1 NA TRBV12-3/TRBV12-4 CASTLSDTEAFF TGTGCCAGCACGCTTTCGGACACTGAAGCTTTCTTT
many TRBJ2-2 NA TRBV30 CASGRVDTGELFF TGTGCCTCGGGGAGAGTTGACACCGGGGAGCTGTTTTTT
many TRBJ2-5 NA TRBV30 CAWSVRGAGTQYF TGTGCCTGGAGTGTACGGGGGGCCGGGACCCAGTACTTC
many TRBJ2-7 NA TRBV20-1 CSAQGWESRYEQYF TGCAGTGCTCAGGGGTGGGAGTCCCGCTACGAGCAGTACTTC
many TRBJ1-5 NA TRBV12-3/TRBV12-4 CASSTDRNQPQHF TGTGCCAGCAGCACAGACCGCAATCAGCCCCAGCATTTT
NA TRBJ2-7 NA TRBV5-1 CASSLAAEGPGYEQYF TGCGCCAGCAGCTTGGCCGCGGAGGGGCCGGGCTACGAGCAGTACTTC
NA TRBJ2-5 NA TRBV6-2/TRBV6-3 CASSPPAESSTQYF TGTGCCAGCAGCCCCCCAGCTGAATCGTCGACCCAGTACTTC
NA TRBJ1-1 NA TRBV6-1 CASSQGPQQAFF TGTGCCAGCAGTCAAGGACCCCAGCAGGCTTTCTTT
many TRBJ2-7 NA TRBV6-5 CASKRYTDPYEQYF TGTGCCAGCAAACGTTACACGGATCCCTACGAGCAGTACTTC
many TRBJ2-5 NA TRBV30 CAWSERAGGETQYF TGTGCCTGGAGTGAGCGGGCTGGGGGAGAGACCCAGTACTTC
many TRBJ2-7 NA TRBV19 CASSVTGFPSYEQYF TGTGCCAGTAGTGTTACAGGGTTTCCTTCCTACGAGCAGTACTTC
NA TRBJ2-2 TRBD1 TRBV2 CASSNSWDRGTGELFF TGTGCCAGCAGTAACAGTTGGGACAGGGGAACCGGGGAGCTGTTTTTT
few TRBJ2-5 TRBD2 TRBV24-1 CATSDAAGEGETQYF TGTGCCACCAGTGATGCAGCGGGAGAGGGAGAGACCCAGTACTTC
NA TRBJ1-1 TRBD1 TRBV6-2/TRBV6-3 CASRRGQGSNTEAFF TGTGCCAGCAGGAGGGGACAGGGCTCGAACACTGAAGCTTTCTTT
NA TRBJ2-7 NA TRBV6-5 CASSYSSAGGSYEQYF TGTGCCAGCAGTTACTCGAGTGCCGGCGGCTCCTACGAGCAGTACTTC
few TRBJ1-2 NA TRBV19 CASKNPSGTNYGYTF TGTGCCAGTAAAAACCCTTCGGGGACTAACTATGGCTACACCTTC
many TRBJ2-5 TRBD2 TRBV20-1 CSAPSGGQETQYF TGCAGTGCTCCTAGCGGAGGTCAAGAGACCCAGTACTTC
many TRBJ1-1 NA TRBV6-1 CATTDSEHGEAFF TGTGCCACCACTGACAGCGAACACGGAGAAGCTTTCTTT
many TRBJ1-2 NA TRBV20-1 CSARGAGKNGYTF TGCAGTGCCCGGGGTGCAGGGAAGAATGGCTACACCTTC
NA TRBJ2-2 NA TRBV5-5 CASSLTRATGELFF TGTGCCAGCAGCTTAACCAGGGCCACCGGGGAGCTGTTTTTT
many TRBJ2-7 TRBD1 TRBV5-1 CASSLGDRDREQYF TGCGCCAGCAGCTTGGGTGACAGGGATCGCGAGCAGTACTTC
NA TRBJ2-2 NA TRBV7-2 CASSARANTGELFF TGTGCCAGCAGCGCAAGAGCGAACACCGGGGAGCTGTTTTTT
NA TRBJ2-1 TRBD2 TRBV15 CATSRGFSLGTSFSEQFF TGTGCCACCAGCAGAGGTTTCTCCCTAGGGACTAGTTTTAGTGAGCAGTTCTTC
many TRBJ2-7 TRBD2 TRBV6-1 CASSARTSGAYEQYF TGTGCCAGCAGTGCCCGGACTAGCGGAGCCTACGAGCAGTACTTC
many TRBJ2-7 NA TRBV6-2/TRBV6-3 CASGQYSYEQYF TGTGCCAGTGGACAGTACTCCTACGAGCAGTACTTC
NA TRBJ2-4 TRBD2 TRBV19 CASSGRGDRIQYF TGTGCCAGTAGCGGACGGGGGGATCGCATTCAGTACTTC
NA TRBJ1-1 TRBD1 TRBV11-1 CASNRGLKDTEAFF TGTGCCAGTAACAGGGGGCTTAAGGACACTGAAGCTTTCTTT
many TRBJ1-2 NA TRBV6-1 CASSEANPPYGYTF TGTGCCAGCAGTGAAGCGAACCCCCCCTATGGCTACACCTTC
many TRBJ2-7 TRBD2 TRBV7-3 CASSLEGSGLSYEQYF TGTGCCAGCAGCCTAGAGGGTAGCGGGCTCTCCTACGAGCAGTACTTC
many TRBJ2-7 TRBD2 TRBV20-1 CSASGTSDGREQYF TGCAGTGCTAGTGGGACTAGCGACGGTCGGGAGCAGTACTTC
many TRBJ2-4 NA TRBV5-1 CASSPAPGTNIQYF TGCGCCAGCAGCCCCGCGCCAGGGACGAACATTCAGTACTTC
many TRBJ2-1 NA TRBV11-2 CASSPSSASYNEQFF TGTGCCAGCAGCCCCTCTAGCGCCTCCTACAATGAGCAGTTCTTC
many TRBJ2-3 TRBD2 TRBV2 CASSPQLATSTDTQYF TGTGCCAGCAGCCCTCAACTAGCGACTAGCACAGATACGCAGTATTTT
NA TRBJ1-1 NA TRBV5-1 CASSLGSLGNTEAFF TGCGCCAGCAGCTTGGGGAGCCTAGGGAACACTGAAGCTTTCTTT
many TRBJ2-7 TRBD1 TRBV12-3/TRBV12-4 CASSLQGADEQYF TGTGCCAGCAGTTTACAGGGGGCGGATGAGCAGTACTTC